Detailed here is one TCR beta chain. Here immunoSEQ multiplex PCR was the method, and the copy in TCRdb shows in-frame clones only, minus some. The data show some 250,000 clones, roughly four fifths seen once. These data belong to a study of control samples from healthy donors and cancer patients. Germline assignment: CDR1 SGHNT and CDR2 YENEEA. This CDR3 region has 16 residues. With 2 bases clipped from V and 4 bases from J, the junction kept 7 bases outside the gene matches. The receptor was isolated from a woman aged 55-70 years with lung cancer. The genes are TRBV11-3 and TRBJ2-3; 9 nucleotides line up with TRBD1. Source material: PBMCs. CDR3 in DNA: TGTGCCAGCAGCTTATCGGGCGGGACAGGGTCAGATACGCAGTATTTT. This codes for CASSLSGGTGSDTQYF. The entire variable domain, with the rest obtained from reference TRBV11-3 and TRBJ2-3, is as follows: EAGVVQSPRYKIIEKKQPVAFWCNPISGHNTLYWYLQNLGQGPELLIRYENEEAVDDSQLPKDRFSAERLKGVDSTLKIQPAELGDSAVYLCASSLSGGTGSDTQYFGPGTRLTVL.